The T cell receptor beta chain under discussion was sequenced for a study of Graves' ophthalmopathy and Graves' hyperthyroidism. Overall study results and limits: Classification of ophthalmopathy versus stable hyperthyroidism by a 13-signature model yielded around 90% sensitivity and about 83% specificity.

Disease in donors with ophthalmopathy had moderate-to-severe activity, CAS ≥3, NOSPECS ≥4 and under 3 months' duration. Including both end residues, the CDR3 is 13 amino acids long. The germline V gene encodes CDR1 LNHDA and CDR2 SQIVND (reference sequence). Using RNA transcripts, the TCR beta CDR3 regions were amplified. RT-PCR was first run with HTBI primers, then multiplex PCR in a second round. MiXCR, applied by TCRdb to the multiplex PCR reads, yields one record per CDR3 protein. This sample has hundreds of thousands of distinct CDR3 sequences; over 40% occur once, and the top ten carry about 3.3%. Concerning this clonotype: The antigen remains undetermined. This sequence may be a read error, since a much larger clone differs from it by one base. No DNA is shown, since the ends of the CDR3 on it are uncertain; the CDR3 is the one TCRdb lists.

Sequenced sample: peripheral blood. The V call is TRBV19, the J call TRBJ1-2; no DNA check was done on the table's D call, TRBD1. This TCR derives from an adult man with Graves' ophthalmopathy. This CDR3 reads CASSDSSNYGCTF.